Presented here are 28 T cell receptor beta chains from one specimen sequenced in a study of shared clonotypes between healthy human individuals (dated by TCRdb to 2018 to 2021). The library came from the immunoSEQ multiplex PCR assay. Not all clones reach the TCRdb copy of this immuneACCESS table, which keeps in-frame sequences only. Checked studies attribute under half of the gap to unresolved V genes and leave the rest unexplained. The sample yields millions of clones; 90% to 95% were counted once. The ten largest clones represent 0.13% of the sample. The specimen was naive CD4+ T cells sorted from blood. The cell subset or site label, read with the paper, signifies: CD45RA+ positively selected. Every receptor here comes from a man between 18 and 29 years old in good health.

This clone was recorded only once. The chain links TRBV29-1 to TRBJ1-1; D possibly corresponds to TRBD1 (6 bases). Germline CDR1 and CDR2: SQVTM and ANQGSEA. The CDR3 spans 11 residues. Trimming removed 6 bases from V and 7 bases from J, with 12 bases in between. The CDR3: CSVNRANEAFF. The CDR3, as DNA: TGCAGCGTAAACAGGGCGAATGAAGCTTTCTTT.

The J gene is TRBJ1-1, the V gene TRBV10-1; 7 bases match TRBD1. The length of the CDR3 is 15 residues. Germline V gene lookup returns CDR1 WNHNN and CDR2 SYGVQD (reference sequence). V dropped 2 bases and J dropped 7; count of bases not matched to a gene: 10. CDR3 protein: CASSERAYNRGEAFF. DNA for the CDR3: TGCGCCAGCAGTGAGAGGGCTTATAACAGGGGTGAAGCTTTCTTT.

The CDR3 region is CASSPEGPRVANYGYTF. The CDR3 DNA sequence: TGTGCCAGCAGCCCCGAGGGACCCAGAGTGGCTAACTATGGCTACACCTTC. J is TRBJ1-2 and V is TRBV7-9; D might be TRBD1 (5 bases). V dropped 5 bases and J dropped 0 bases, with 19 bases sitting between them. The CDR3 has 17 amino acids. CDR1 SEHNR and CDR2 FQNEAQ come from the germline V gene (reference sequence).

The rearrangement joins TRBV5-1 to TRBJ2-1, with 10 bases identical to TRBD1. The germline CDR1 and CDR2 sequences are SGHRS and YFSETQ. The CDR3 totals 15 residues. V lost 0 bases, J lost 10 bases, and 7 bases stayed unmatched. The CDR3 bases are TGCGCCAGCAGCTTGGCCGAGACAGGGGGCGGCGAGCAGTTCTTC. It codes for CASSLAETGGGEQFF.

Regarding this clone: Within the sample, other DNA sequences also encode this same CDR3. The chain couples TRBV10-3 to TRBJ2-7, with 9 nucleotides matching TRBD1. V trimming: 2 bases; J trimming: 4 bases; junction bases outside the gene matches: 3. The CDR3 is made up of 14 amino acids. Germline V CDR1 and CDR2: ENHRY, SYGVKD. Written as DNA, the CDR3 is TGTGCCATCAGTGAGAGGACAGGGGCTTACGAGCAGTACTTC. Its translation: CAISERTGAYEQYF.

The gene calls are TRBV30 and TRBJ1-2; 8 bases are shared with TRBD1. The length of the CDR3 is 13 residues. The germline gives CDR1 GTSNPN, CDR2 SVGIG (reference sequence). V lost 5 bases to trimming and J lost 2 bases; unmatched junction nucleotides: 4. CDR3 protein: CAWGDRRNYGYTF. The DNA of the CDR3 is TGTGCCTGGGGGGACAGGAGGAACTATGGCTACACCTTC.

The chain has TRBV28 and TRBJ2-1, with 8 positions matching TRBD1. V dropped 4 bases and J dropped 9; count of bases not matched to a gene: 5. Germline CDR1 reads MDHEN; CDR2 reads SYDVKM. This CDR3 spans 13 amino acids. The CDR3 nucleotides read TGTGCCAGCAGTTCCCCGGACAGGGCTGAGCAGTTCTTC. As protein: CASSSPDRAEQFF.

The chain joins TRBV4-1 to TRBJ2-5; 11 bases match TRBD2. The CDR3 is made up of 17 amino acids. Germline V gene sequence: CDR1 MGHRA, CDR2 YSYEKL. J lost 5 bases, V lost 0 bases, and 8 bases had no gene match. Here the CDR3 DNA reads TGCGCCAGCAGCCAAGAAGGTAGCGGGGGGGCCCGGGAGACCCAGTACTTC. This translates into CASSQEGSGGARETQYF.

Regarding this clone: Other DNA variants within this sample encode the same CDR3. The chain is built from TRBV9 and TRBJ2-5; D not resolved. Germline CDR1 SGDLS, CDR2 YYNGEE. V was clipped by 0 bases and J by 2 bases, with 8 bases between them. The CDR3 has 14 amino acids. The CDR3 DNA follows: TGTGCCAGCAGCGTAGAAGTGGGGCAAGAGACCCAGTACTTC. Translation gives CASSVEVGQETQYF.

V gene TRBV7-2 combines with J gene TRBJ2-7; D possibly corresponds to TRBD2 (9 bases). Trimming cost V 3 bases and J 5 bases, with 29 bases left between them. The germline CDR1 and CDR2 sequences are SGHTA and FQGNSA. The CDR3 is 19 amino acids. CDR3 sequence (DNA): TGTGCCAGCAGCTTTGGGGCCCGAGCGGGAGGCCCCAGGGGGCACGAGCAGTACTTC. This translates into CASSFGARAGGPRGHEQYF.

The V call is TRBV4-1, the J call TRBJ1-1; D possibly corresponds to TRBD1 (5 bases). Trimming left V 3 bases short and J 3 bases short, with 17 bases between. CDR1 and CDR2 from the germline V gene are MGHRA and YSYEKL. The CDR3 covers 16 residues. Here the CDR3 DNA reads TGCGCCAGCAGCCACGAAGGGGTCGGTTCGGACACTGAAGCTTTCTTT. Translation gives CASSHEGVGSDTEAFF.

This chain joins TRBV15 and TRBJ2-7; 7 nucleotides line up with TRBD2. The germline V gene has CDR1 LNHNV and CDR2 YYDKDF (reference sequence). The CDR3 has 15 residues. J was trimmed by 0 bases and V by 0 bases; bases with no gene match: 2. The chain's CDR3 is CATSREAGFSYEQYF. The DNA for the CDR3 is TGTGCCACCAGCAGAGAAGCGGGGTTCTCCTACGAGCAGTACTTC.

The J gene is TRBJ2-3, the V gene TRBV2; D possibly uses TRBD1 or TRBD2 (5 bases each). CDR3 length equals 15 residues. Trimming stripped 6 bases from V and 0 bases from J, with 13 bases between. CDR1 and CDR2 (germline): SNHLY, FYNNEI. As DNA, the CDR3 is TGTGCCAGCAGGGATCCGGGACGTAGCACAGATACGCAGTATTTT. Amino acids: CASRDPGRSTDTQYF.

The chain carries TRBV18 and TRBJ2-1, with 8 bases that match TRBD1. Germline V gene sequence: CDR1 KGHSH, CDR2 LQKENI. CDR3 size: 14 residues. J was trimmed by 6 bases and V by 2 bases; bases with no gene match: 3. CDR3 bases: TGTGCCAGCTCACCAAGGACAGGGTCCAATGAGCAGTTCTTC. Amino acids: CASSPRTGSNEQFF.

The V and J genes are TRBV11-2 and TRBJ2-3; either TRBD1 or TRBD2 may fit D (6 bases each). The length of the CDR3 is 16 residues. V was trimmed by 5 bases and J by 1 base, leaving 16 bases between them. Germline CDR1 SGHAT, CDR2 FQNNGV. CDR3 bases: TGTGCCAGCAGCCCCGAGACAGGCGGGGGCACAGATACGCAGTATTTT. Translating it yields CASSPETGGGTDTQYF.

The V call is TRBV2, the J call TRBJ1-5; possible D gene TRBD1, 5 bases. Trimming stripped 1 base from V and 2 bases from J, with 9 bases between. This CDR3 has 15 amino acids. Germline values: CDR1 SNHLY, CDR2 FYNNEI. The CDR3, as DNA: TGTGCCAGCAGTGAAGGGGGGTTTGGCAATCAGCCCCAGCATTTT. Translating it yields CASSEGGFGNQPQHF.

This chain connects TRBV2 to TRBJ2-1, with 13 bases fitting TRBD2. V shed 5 bases and J 7 bases; nucleotides not matched to a gene: 5. The CDR3 contains 15 residues. The germline gives CDR1 SNHLY, CDR2 FYNNEI. CDR3 in amino acids: CASSFGTSGVNEQFF. The CDR3 nucleotides are TGTGCCAGCAGTTTCGGGACTAGCGGGGTTAATGAGCAGTTCTTC.

The chain links TRBV2 to TRBJ1-1; D remains ambiguous. With 8 bases removed from V and 0 bases from J, the gap between germline ends came to 13 bases. This CDR3 region has 14 residues. Looked up from germline, CDR1 is SNHLY and CDR2 is FYNNEI. The CDR3 bases are TGTGCCAGCCACGGCCGCTCATTGAACACTGAAGCTTTCTTT. Translating it yields CASHGRSLNTEAFF. Full variable domain (rest looked up from reference TRBV2 and TRBJ1-1): EPEVTQTPSHQVTQMGQEVILRCVPISNHLYFYWYRQILGQKVEFLVSFYNNEISEKSEIFDDQFSVERPDGSNFTLKIRSTKLEDSAMYFCASHGRSLNTEAFFGQGTRLTVV.

J is TRBJ1-3 and V is TRBV29-1; D is uncertain. Germline V gene data show CDR1 as SQVTM and CDR2 as ANQGSEA. This CDR3 contains 14 residues. V gave up 6 bases and J gave up 1 base, with 13 bases separating them. The DNA of the CDR3 is TGCAGCGTCACGGTGGGTAGTTCTGGAAACACCATATATTTT. Translated: CSVTVGSSGNTIYF. Filled out from reference TRBV29-1 and TRBJ1-3, the complete variable domain reads SAVISQKPSRDICQRGTSLTIQCQVDSQVTMMFWYRQQPGQSLTLIATANQGSEATYESGFVIDKFPISRPNLTFSTLTVSNMSPEDSSIYLCSVTVGSSGNTIYFGEGSWLTVV.

The rearrangement uses TRBV5-1 and TRBJ2-3; TRBD2 is a possible D gene (5 bases). The CDR3 has 16 residues. Germline V gene lookup returns CDR1 SGHRS and CDR2 YFSETQ. V was shortened by 0 bases and J by 4 bases, with 15 bases between the two germline ends. CDR3 DNA: TGCGCCAGCAGCTTGGTTCCGGGGTCGCAATCAGATACGCAGTATTTT. It specifies CASSLVPGSQSDTQYF. Looking up the rest from reference TRBV5-1 and TRBJ2-3 gives the full variable domain: KAGVTQTPRYLIKTRGQQVTLSCSPISGHRSVSWYQQTPGQGLQFLFEYFSETQRNKGNFPGRFSGRQFSNSRSEMNVSTLELGDSALYLCASSLVPGSQSDTQYFGPGTRLTVL.

The chain has TRBV5-1 and TRBJ2-3; 11 positions match TRBD2. V was pared by 1 base and J by 5 bases, with 6 bases of the junction left unmatched. Per germline, CDR1 SGHRS and CDR2 YFSETQ. The CDR3 is 16 residues long. In DNA, the CDR3 is TGCGCCAGCAGCTTGCTGACTAGCGGGGCAAAAGATACGCAGTATTTT. Its translation is CASSLLTSGAKDTQYF. Drawing the rest from reference TRBV5-1 and TRBJ2-3, the complete variable domain is KAGVTQTPRYLIKTRGQQVTLSCSPISGHRSVSWYQQTPGQGLQFLFEYFSETQRNKGNFPGRFSGRQFSNSRSEMNVSTLELGDSALYLCASSLLTSGAKDTQYFGPGTRLTVL.

CDR3 loop: CASSVSGQPNTGELFF. CDR3 DNA: TGTGCCAGCAGCGTATCAGGACAGCCGAACACCGGGGAGCTGTTTTTT. The chain carries TRBV9 and TRBJ2-2; the D gene is possibly TRBD1 (6 bases). Germline loops: CDR1 SGDLS, CDR2 YYNGEE. V was shortened by 1 base and J by 0 bases, with 10 bases between the two germline ends. The CDR3 sequence is 16 residues long.

This clone came up once. The chain recombines TRBV5-1 with TRBJ1-6, with D possibly TRBD1 on 6 matching bases. With 4 bases removed from V and 7 bases from J, the gap between germline ends came to 18 bases. Per the germline V gene, CDR1 is SGHRS and CDR2 is YFSETQ. This CDR3 comprises 16 residues. CDR3 residues: CASSITQGDGNSPLHF. The DNA for the CDR3 is TGCGCCAGCAGCATAACACAGGGAGATGGAAATTCACCCCTCCACTTT.

The rearrangement joins TRBV7-6 to TRBJ1-2; the D is unclear. CDR1 and CDR2 from the germline V gene are SGHVS and FNYEAQ. The CDR3 contains 17 residues. V was shortened by 1 base and J by 0 bases, with 15 bases between the two germline ends. Here the CDR3 reads CASSLEVEGGSNYGYTF. CDR3 nucleotide sequence: TGTGCCAGCAGCTTAGAAGTCGAGGGCGGCTCTAACTATGGCTACACCTTC.

In the case of this clone: This CDR3 is also generated by other DNA sequences in the sample. The chain employs TRBV7-2 and TRBJ2-5; tentative D call: TRBD2 (7 bases). Germline CDR1 is SGHTA and CDR2 is FQGNSA. Trimming removed 2 bases from V and 5 bases from J, with 12 bases in between. The CDR3 spans 14 residues. The CDR3 here is CASSLRGAGETQYF. CDR3 DNA sequence: TGTGCCAGCAGCTTACGGGGGGCAGGGGAGACCCAGTACTTC.

V gene TRBV7-8 combines with J gene TRBJ2-6, with D unresolved. CDR3 length equals 17 residues. V was cut by 5 bases and J by 0 bases, with 14 bases left in between. The germline CDR1 and CDR2 sequences are SGHVS and FQNEAQ. The CDR3 region is CASSPGAKSSGANVLTF. CDR3 sequence (DNA): TGTGCCAGCAGCCCCGGAGCTAAGAGCTCTGGGGCCAACGTCCTGACTTTC.

This rearrangement joins TRBV18 to TRBJ2-3; maybe TRBD2 (5 bases). CDR3 length: 15 amino acids. Looked up from germline, CDR1 is KGHSH and CDR2 is LQKENI. Trimming cost V 0 bases and J 5 bases, with 12 bases left between them. CDR3 in amino acids: CASSPPTGIGDTQYF. DNA of the CDR3: TGTGCCAGCTCACCACCTACGGGGATCGGAGATACGCAGTATTTT.

The genes are TRBV4-1 and TRBJ1-6; 7 bases agree with TRBD1. Germline lookup yields CDR1 MGHRA and CDR2 YSYEKL. CDR3 length equals 17 residues. Trimming took 0 bases from V and 4 from J; bases not matched to a gene: 6. CDR3 DNA sequence: TGCGCCAGCAGCCAAGATCTGTCAGGGGGGTATAATTCACCCCTCCACTTT. Amino acids: CASSQDLSGGYNSPLHF.